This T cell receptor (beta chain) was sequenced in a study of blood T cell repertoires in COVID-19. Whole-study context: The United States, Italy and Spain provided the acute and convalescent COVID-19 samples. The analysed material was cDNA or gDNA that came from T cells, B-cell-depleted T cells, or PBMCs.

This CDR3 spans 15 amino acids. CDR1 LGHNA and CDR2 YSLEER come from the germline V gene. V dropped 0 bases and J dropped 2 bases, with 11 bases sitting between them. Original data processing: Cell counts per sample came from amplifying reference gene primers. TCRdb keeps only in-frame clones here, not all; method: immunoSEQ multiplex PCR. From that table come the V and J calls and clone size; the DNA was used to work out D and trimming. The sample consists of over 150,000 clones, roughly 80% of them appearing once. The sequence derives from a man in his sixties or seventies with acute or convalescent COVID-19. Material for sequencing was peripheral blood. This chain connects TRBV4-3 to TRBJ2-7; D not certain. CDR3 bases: TGCGCCAGCAGCCAAGATCACAGTTATACCTACGAGCAGTACTTC. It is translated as CASSQDHSYTYEQYF.